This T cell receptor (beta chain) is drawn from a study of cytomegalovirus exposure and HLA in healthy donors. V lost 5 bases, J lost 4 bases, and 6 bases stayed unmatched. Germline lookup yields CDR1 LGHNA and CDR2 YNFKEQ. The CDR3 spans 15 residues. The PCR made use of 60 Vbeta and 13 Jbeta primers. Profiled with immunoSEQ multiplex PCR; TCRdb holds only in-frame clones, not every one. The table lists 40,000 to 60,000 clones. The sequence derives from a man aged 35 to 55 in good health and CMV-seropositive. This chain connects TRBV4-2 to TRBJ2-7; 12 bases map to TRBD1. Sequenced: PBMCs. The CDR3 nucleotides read TGTGCCAGCAGCTCCGGGACAGGGGGCTTGTACGAGCAGTACTTC. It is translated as CASSSGTGGLYEQYF.